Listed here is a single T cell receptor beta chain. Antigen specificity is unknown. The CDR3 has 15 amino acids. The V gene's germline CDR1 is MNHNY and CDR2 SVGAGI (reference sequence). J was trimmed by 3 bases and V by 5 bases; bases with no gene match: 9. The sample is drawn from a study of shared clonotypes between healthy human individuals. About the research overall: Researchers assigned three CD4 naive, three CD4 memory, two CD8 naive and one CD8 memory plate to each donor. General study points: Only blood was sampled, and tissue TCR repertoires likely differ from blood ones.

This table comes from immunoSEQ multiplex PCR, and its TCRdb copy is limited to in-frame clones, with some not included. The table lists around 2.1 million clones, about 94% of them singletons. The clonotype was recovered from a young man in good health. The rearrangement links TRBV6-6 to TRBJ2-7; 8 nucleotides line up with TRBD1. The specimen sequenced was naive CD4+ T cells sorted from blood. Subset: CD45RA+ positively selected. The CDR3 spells CASSPDRAHIYEQYF. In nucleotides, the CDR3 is TGTGCCAGCAGTCCGGACAGGGCCCACATCTACGAGCAGTACTTC.